The entry below describes one T cell receptor beta chain. Its antigen is currently unknown. The source of the sample is a study of cytomegalovirus exposure and HLA in healthy donors. Study-wide results and caveats: Presence/absence analyses assumed roughly uniform sequencing depth across donors. Several top significant clusters appeared, in a later analysis, to be linked to common viral pathogens.

Researchers ran the PCR with 60 Vbeta and 13 Jbeta primers. Clones were read by immunoSEQ multiplex PCR, and TCRdb kept only the in-frame ones, dropping some. The sample records over 100,000 clones, 60% to 85% being singletons. This receptor was taken from a woman younger than 35 in good health and CMV-seropositive. Sequenced input: PBMCs.

CDR3 in amino acids: CASSFLAASTDTQYF. The CDR3 bases are TGTGCCAGCAGCTTTCTAGCGGCTAGCACAGATACGCAGTATTTT. The gene calls are TRBV5-6 and TRBJ2-3; 7 bases line up with TRBD2. Unmatched junction bases numbered 3, after V lost 2 bases and J lost 0 bases. Germline assignment: CDR1 SGHDT and CDR2 YYEEEE. CDR3 length: 15 amino acids.